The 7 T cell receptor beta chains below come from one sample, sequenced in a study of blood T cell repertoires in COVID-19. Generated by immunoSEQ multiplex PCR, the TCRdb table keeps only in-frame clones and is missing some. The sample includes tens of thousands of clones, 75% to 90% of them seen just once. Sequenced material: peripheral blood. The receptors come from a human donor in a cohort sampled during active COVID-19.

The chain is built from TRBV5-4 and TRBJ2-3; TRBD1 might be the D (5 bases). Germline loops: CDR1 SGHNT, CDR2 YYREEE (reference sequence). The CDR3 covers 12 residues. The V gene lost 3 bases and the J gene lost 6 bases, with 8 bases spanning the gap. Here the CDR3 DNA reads TGTGCCAGCAGCTGGGGCCAGGATACGCAGTATTTT. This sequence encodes CASSWGQDTQYF.

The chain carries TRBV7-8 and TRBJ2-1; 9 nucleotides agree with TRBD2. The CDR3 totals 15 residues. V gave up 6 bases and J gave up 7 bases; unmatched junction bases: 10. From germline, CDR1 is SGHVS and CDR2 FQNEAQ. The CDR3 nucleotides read TGTGCCAGCAGTCCCCGCGGGGGGGCAGTAAATGAGCAGTTCTTC. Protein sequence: CASSPRGGAVNEQFF.

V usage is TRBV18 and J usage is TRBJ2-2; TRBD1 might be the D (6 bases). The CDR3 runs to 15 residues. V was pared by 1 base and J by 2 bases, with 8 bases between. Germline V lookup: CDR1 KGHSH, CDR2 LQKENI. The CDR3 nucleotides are TGTGCCAGCTCACCACAGGGGGAAAACACCGGGGAGCTGTTTTTT. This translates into CASSPQGENTGELFF.

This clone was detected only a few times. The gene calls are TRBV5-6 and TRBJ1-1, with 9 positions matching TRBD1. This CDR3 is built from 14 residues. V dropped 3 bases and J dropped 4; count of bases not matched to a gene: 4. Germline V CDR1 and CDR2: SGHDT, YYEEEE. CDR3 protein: CASSSLQGATEAFF. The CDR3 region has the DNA TGTGCCAGCAGCTCCTTACAGGGGGCCACTGAAGCTTTCTTT. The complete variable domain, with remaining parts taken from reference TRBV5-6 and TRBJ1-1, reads DAGVTQSPTHLIKTRGQQVTLRCSPKSGHDTVSWYQQALGQGPQFIFQYYEEEERQRGNFPDRFSGHQFPNYSSELNVNALLLGDSALYLCASSSLQGATEAFFGQGTRLTVV.

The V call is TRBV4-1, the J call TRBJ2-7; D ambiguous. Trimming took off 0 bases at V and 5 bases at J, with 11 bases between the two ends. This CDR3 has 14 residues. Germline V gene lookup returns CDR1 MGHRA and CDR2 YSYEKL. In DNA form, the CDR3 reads TGCGCCAGCAGCCAAGATGGCCAGGCTGACGAGCAGTACTTC. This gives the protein CASSQDGQADEQYF.

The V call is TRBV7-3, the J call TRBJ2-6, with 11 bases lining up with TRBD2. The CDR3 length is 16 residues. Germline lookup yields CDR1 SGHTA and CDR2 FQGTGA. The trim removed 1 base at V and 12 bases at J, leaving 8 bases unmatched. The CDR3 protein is CASSLNPPSGGFVLTF. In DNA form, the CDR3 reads TGTGCCAGCAGCTTAAACCCACCTAGCGGGGGGTTCGTCCTGACTTTC.

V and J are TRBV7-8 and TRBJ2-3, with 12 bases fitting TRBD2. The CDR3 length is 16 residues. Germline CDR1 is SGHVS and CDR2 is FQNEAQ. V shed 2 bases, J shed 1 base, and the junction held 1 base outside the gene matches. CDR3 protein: CASSLRTSGGTDTQYF. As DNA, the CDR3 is TGTGCCAGCAGCTTAAGGACTAGCGGGGGCACAGATACGCAGTATTTT.